This T cell receptor (beta chain) appears in the sequencing data of a study of T cell changes during pregnancy in multiple sclerosis. Here immunoSEQ multiplex PCR was the method, and the copy in TCRdb shows in-frame clones only, minus some. The sample yields tens of thousands of clones, approximately 91% seen once. The germline V and J ends were trimmed by 7 bases and 4 bases, with 16 bases remaining between them. CDR3 length: 14 residues. Germline lookup yields CDR1 PRHDT and CDR2 FYEKMQ (reference sequence). The specimen was CD8+ T cells from peripheral blood mononuclear cells, collected in the third trimester of pregnancy. This chain joins TRBV13 and TRBJ1-2; the D is unclear. This TCR was sampled from a female donor with multiple sclerosis, enrolled in a pregnancy study. The CDR3 region has the DNA TGTGCCAGCATCGAGGAGGGTTCGGCCTATGGCTACACCTTC. Encoded protein: CASIEEGSAYGYTF.